This T cell receptor beta chain originates from a study of blood T cell repertoires in COVID-19 (dated by TCRdb to the early 2020s). General notes on the study: Samples covering the acute and convalescent phases of COVID-19 were provided by collaborators in the United States, Italy and Spain. The prospective study material was composed of cDNA or gDNA derived from T cells, B-cell-depleted T cells, or PBMCs. Subjects who had been exposed to COVID-19, were actively infected with it, or had recovered from it provided the deeply sampled blood TCRbeta repertoires that made up the dataset. A freely available public database, intended as a resource for researchers studying the immune response to SARS-CoV-2, is where the repertoires were released. Samples came from the ongoing ImmuneRACE study (first 160 participants) plus 1,254 subjects from 6 global collaborators. Nearly every sample came with metadata listing a de-identified subject ID, COVID-19 status, age in years and sex. Where HLA class I and class II types were available, the types were taken from metadata supplied by the sample provider, not from assay-based typing.

TCRbeta CDR3 regions were amplified from genomic DNA using the immunoSEQ Assay, a bias-controlled multiplex PCR. The paper's processing steps were these. Within the assay, amplification of reference gene primers was used to estimate how many nucleated cells each sample contained. To quantify the absolute abundance of each unique TCRbeta CDR3 rearrangement, sequence reads were collapsed and filtered. For each sample, productive Simpson clonality was calculated as the square root of Simpson's diversity index over productive rearrangements. Not all clones reach the TCRdb copy of this immuneACCESS table, which keeps in-frame sequences only. Checked studies attribute under half of the gap to unresolved V genes and leave the rest unexplained. V and J calls and clone size are given by that table; D and trimming were obtained from the DNA. This sample holds about 110,000 clones; approximately 80% were observed only once. The ten most abundant clones make up roughly 8.2% of the sample.

In the germline V gene, CDR1 corresponds to SGHRS and CDR2 to YFSETQ. The cysteine opens and the phenylalanine closes a CDR3 of 16 amino acids. Kept here is only the CDR3 DNA, which spans 48 bases and is read in frame from base 1. Trimming at the junction amounts to 3 bases on V and 0 bases on J, and the germline ends lie 12 bases apart. As regards this clone: The specificity of this receptor is unknown. The sample holds no much larger clone one base away, and base qualities are not on file.

The collaborating institutions used their own protocols to collect whole blood in K2EDTA tubes. For TCRbeta analysis, collaborators shipped samples in one of three forms: frozen whole blood, isolated PBMCs, or DNA extracted from either of those sample types. Results the study describes overall, beyond this receptor: The quantity of clinical and demographic metadata differed by source and by participant and was supplied without curation.

The sequence derives from a woman aged 80 or older with active or convalescent COVID-19. The V gene is TRBV5-1 and the J gene is TRBJ2-2; the D gene cannot be named for sure. The specimen sequenced was peripheral blood. The CDR3 region: CASSSTTATNTGELFF. In nucleotide form, the sequence is TGCGCCAGCAGCTCCACGACTGCAACGAACACCGGGGAGCTGTTTTTT.